These T cell receptor beta chains were read from a single sample in a study of blood T cell repertoires in COVID-19. Produced via immunoSEQ multiplex PCR; TCRdb's table is partial and in-frame only. The sample yields about 120,000 clones, approximately 92% seen once. Sequences were obtained from peripheral blood. These receptors were taken from a man between 70 and 80 years old with active or convalescent COVID-19. CDR3s include the opening cysteine and the closing phenylalanine or tryptophan. A D gene is named only where the DNA matches it firmly. A clone size is listed for some rows: how often the clone was seen (once, few, many), or a class if it is expanded.

d_call,j_call,clone_size,v_call,cdr3_aa,cdr3_nt
TRBD1,TRBJ1-2,-,TRBV5-4,CASSLPGQRATYGYTF,TGTGCCAGCAGCTTACCGGGACAGAGAGCCACCTATGGCTACACCTTC
TRBD1,TRBJ1-2,-,TRBV4-2,CASSPRTGGKSNYGYTF,TGTGCCAGCAGCCCTCGGACAGGGGGAAAATCTAACTATGGCTACACCTTC
TRBD2,TRBJ2-1,-,TRBV27,CASSLQLAEYNEQFF,TGTGCCAGCAGTCTCCAACTAGCGGAATACAATGAGCAGTTCTTC
TRBD2,TRBJ2-2,few,TRBV28,CASSLGTSGIGGELFF,TGTGCCAGCAGTCTCGGGACTAGCGGGATAGGCGGGGAGCTGTTTTTT
-,TRBJ2-7,-,TRBV4-2,CASSPAGGAYEQYF,TGTGCCAGCAGCCCCGCGGGCGGGGCCTACGAGCAGTACTTC
-,TRBJ2-5,-,TRBV27,CASSWGRSRETQYF,TGTGCCAGCAGTTGGGGGAGGAGTAGGGAGACCCAGTACTTC
TRBD1,TRBJ1-4,-,TRBV5-5,CASSSGTGSEKLFF,TGTGCCAGCAGCTCCGGGACAGGAAGTGAAAAACTGTTTTTT
TRBD1,TRBJ2-3,-,TRBV11-2,CASSLGNRGGTDTQYF,TGTGCCAGCAGCTTAGGCAACAGGGGGGGCACAGATACGCAGTATTTT
TRBD2,TRBJ2-1,-,TRBV2,CASSIAGGSNEQFF,TGTGCCAGCAGTATAGCGGGAGGAAGCAATGAGCAGTTCTTC
-,TRBJ1-2,-,TRBV3-1/TRBV3-2,CASSPRGSYGYTF,TGTGCCAGCAGCCCCCGGGGATCCTATGGCTACACCTTC
-,TRBJ2-3,-,TRBV7-3,CASSPGGPTDTQYF,TGTGCCAGCAGCCCCGGGGGGCCCACAGATACGCAGTATTTT
-,TRBJ1-1,once,TRBV27,CASSRGVNTEAFF,TGTGCCAGCAGTCGGGGAGTGAACACTGAAGCTTTCTTT
-,TRBJ2-4,-,TRBV19,CASSPRRERTYKNIQYF,TGTGCCAGTAGTCCCCGGAGGGAGCGTACCTACAAAAACATTCAGTACTTC
TRBD1,TRBJ2-7,-,TRBV7-9,CASSLTGGYEQYF,TGTGCCAGCAGCTTAACAGGGGGCTACGAGCAGTACTTC
TRBD1,TRBJ1-1,-,TRBV19,CATEPGTGLNTEAFF,TGTGCCACCGAGCCAGGGACAGGCTTGAACACTGAAGCTTTCTTT
TRBD2,TRBJ2-2,-,TRBV11-2,CASSLVLSGTGGYTGELFF,TGTGCCAGCAGCTTAGTGTTGAGTGGGACCGGGGGGTACACCGGGGAGCTGTTTTTT
TRBD2,TRBJ2-3,-,TRBV28,CASSLGTSGNTDTQYF,TGTGCCAGCAGTCTCGGGACTAGCGGGAACACAGATACGCAGTATTTT
TRBD2,TRBJ2-5,-,TRBV7-9,CASSVRGGRIGETQYF,TGTGCCAGCAGCGTCCGTGGCGGGAGGATCGGGGAGACCCAGTACTTC
TRBD2,TRBJ2-7,-,TRBV28,CASSLTSDSYEQYF,TGTGCCAGCAGTTTGACTAGCGACTCCTACGAGCAGTACTTC
-,TRBJ1-2,-,TRBV19,CASTYPSLQGYTF,TGTGCCAGTACCTACCCCTCCTTACAGGGCTACACCTTC
TRBD1,TRBJ1-6,-,TRBV6-6,CASSTTGQGGNSPLHF,TGTGCCAGCAGTACAACGGGACAGGGGGGTAATTCACCCCTCCACTTT
-,TRBJ1-1,-,TRBV28,CASVTGFTEAFF,TGTGCCAGCGTAACAGGGTTTACTGAAGCTTTCTTT
TRBD2,TRBJ2-7,-,TRBV27,CASSSPYHSGKFEQYF,TGTGCCAGCAGTTCCCCTTACCATAGCGGGAAGTTCGAGCAGTACTTC
TRBD2,TRBJ2-1,-,TRBV28,CASIRTRVTSASYNEQFF,TGTGCCAGCATCCGAACCCGCGTAACTAGCGCCTCCTACAATGAGCAGTTCTTC
TRBD1,TRBJ1-2,-,TRBV5-1,CASSLSVLWDSTYGYTF,TGCGCCAGCAGCTTGAGTGTCTTGTGGGACAGCACCTATGGCTACACCTTC
TRBD1,TRBJ1-2,-,TRBV19,CASLRRGNGYTF,TGTGCCAGCCTACGCAGGGGGAATGGCTACACCTTC
-,TRBJ2-7,once,TRBV6-5,CASARGGRGDEQYF,TGTGCCAGCGCAAGGGGCGGCAGGGGCGACGAGCAGTACTTC
-,TRBJ1-1,-,TRBV4-2,CASSQERGDTEAFF,TGTGCCAGCAGCCAAGAAAGGGGCGACACTGAAGCTTTCTTT
TRBD1,TRBJ1-1,-,TRBV19,CASIRGQENTEAFF,TGTGCCAGTATAAGGGGGCAGGAGAACACTGAAGCTTTCTTT
TRBD1,TRBJ2-3,once,TRBV3-1/TRBV3-2,CASSPGTGWRDTQYF,TGTGCCAGCAGTCCCGGGACAGGGTGGCGGGATACGCAGTATTTT
TRBD2,TRBJ2-3,few,TRBV9,CASSGIAGGHVDTQYF,TGTGCCAGCAGCGGAATAGCGGGAGGGCATGTAGATACGCAGTATTTT
-,TRBJ1-1,-,TRBV7-2,CASSLGTRPGEAFF,TGTGCCAGCAGCTTAGGGACACGGCCAGGGGAAGCTTTCTTT
TRBD1,TRBJ1-4,-,TRBV5-4,CASSSRGQFNEKLFF,TGTGCCAGCAGCTCCAGGGGACAGTTCAATGAAAAACTGTTTTTT
TRBD2,TRBJ2-7,-,TRBV6-1,CASSENPAGNYEQYF,TGTGCCAGCAGTGAAAATCCAGCGGGGAACTACGAGCAGTACTTC
-,TRBJ2-7,-,TRBV6-5,CAEALSGSGEQYF,TGTGCCGAAGCACTCTCGGGTTCTGGTGAGCAGTACTTC
-,TRBJ1-6,-,TRBV5-1,CASRLEHRAQSPLHF,TGCGCCAGCAGACTTGAACACAGGGCACAATCACCCCTCCACTTT
-,TRBJ1-5,-,TRBV5-5,CASSPGIVSNQPQHF,TGTGCCAGCAGCCCAGGGATTGTGAGCAATCAGCCCCAGCATTTT
-,TRBJ2-7,-,TRBV7-9,CASSSSYYEQYF,TGTGCCAGCAGCTCCTCCTACTACGAGCAGTACTTC
TRBD1,TRBJ1-2,-,TRBV19,CASSILQGASNYGYTF,TGTGCCAGTAGTATTCTTCAGGGGGCGAGTAACTATGGCTACACCTTC
TRBD2,TRBJ2-7,-,TRBV27,CASSPLAGAYEQYF,TGTGCCAGCAGCCCACTAGCGGGAGCCTACGAGCAGTACTTC
-,TRBJ2-2,-,TRBV9,CASNAGYTGELFF,TGTGCCAGCAACGCAGGATACACCGGGGAGCTGTTTTTT
-,TRBJ2-5,-,TRBV10-3,CAISDGAKETQYF,TGTGCCATCAGTGATGGGGCGAAAGAGACCCAGTACTTC
-,TRBJ1-5,once,TRBV11-3,CASSLPPGSNQPQHF,TGTGCCAGCAGCTTACCTCCAGGTAGCAATCAGCCCCAGCATTTT
-,TRBJ1-4,-,TRBV4-2,CASSQDRSEKLFF,TGTGCCAGCAGCCAAGATAGGAGTGAAAAACTGTTTTTT
-,TRBJ2-3,-,TRBV28,CASSLGGAHTDTQYF,TGTGCCAGCAGTTTGGGCGGGGCCCACACAGATACGCAGTATTTT
TRBD1,TRBJ2-5,-,TRBV28,CASSFPGQYQETQYF,TGTGCCAGCAGTTTCCCGGGACAGTACCAAGAGACCCAGTACTTC
TRBD2,TRBJ2-1,-,TRBV11-2,CASSLGLAGEQFF,TGTGCCAGCAGCCTGGGACTAGCTGGAGAGCAGTTCTTC
-,TRBJ2-1,-,TRBV28,CASTLNYNEQFF,TGTGCCAGCACCCTTAACTACAATGAGCAGTTCTTC
TRBD1,TRBJ2-7,-,TRBV29-1,CSAGWDSYEQYF,TGCAGCGCCGGTTGGGACAGCTACGAGCAGTACTTC
-,TRBJ2-3,-,TRBV6-1,CASSETQGAGTDTQYF,TGTGCCAGCAGTGAAACACAAGGGGCAGGGACAGATACGCAGTATTTT